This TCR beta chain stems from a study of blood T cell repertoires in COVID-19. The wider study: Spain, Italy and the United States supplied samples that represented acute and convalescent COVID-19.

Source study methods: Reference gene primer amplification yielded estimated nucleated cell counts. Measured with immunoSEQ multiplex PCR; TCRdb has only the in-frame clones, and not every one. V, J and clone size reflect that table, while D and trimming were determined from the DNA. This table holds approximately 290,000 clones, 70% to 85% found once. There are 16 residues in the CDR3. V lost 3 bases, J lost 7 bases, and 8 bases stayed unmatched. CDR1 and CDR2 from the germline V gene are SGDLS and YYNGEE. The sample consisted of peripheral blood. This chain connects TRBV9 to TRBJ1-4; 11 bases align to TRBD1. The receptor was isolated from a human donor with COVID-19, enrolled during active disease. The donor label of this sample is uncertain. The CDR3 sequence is CASSERTGGSAEKLFF. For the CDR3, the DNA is TGTGCCAGCAGCGAGCGGACAGGGGGCAGCGCTGAAAAACTGTTTTTT.